This entry features one T cell receptor beta chain sequence. This receptor's antigen is unknown. Per-base quality was not reported, and no clone a single base away is much larger than it. Collaborating institutions collected whole blood in K2EDTA tubes following their own protocols. Collaborator samples were shipped for TCRbeta analysis as frozen whole blood, isolated PBMCs, or DNA extracted from either sample type. The immunoSEQ Assay, a bias-controlled multiplex PCR, was used to amplify TCRbeta CDR3 regions from genomic DNA. The authors' analysis ran thus. Within the assay, amplification of reference gene primers was used to estimate how many nucleated cells each sample contained. To quantify the absolute abundance of each unique TCRbeta CDR3 rearrangement, sequence reads were collapsed and filtered. For each sample, productive Simpson clonality was calculated by taking the square root of Simpson's diversity index across productive rearrangements. The table comes from immuneACCESS by way of TCRdb, which keeps in-frame sequences with V and J called. Part of the clones is missing from these tables; in studies checked, under half for an unresolved V gene and the rest for unknown reasons. Clone size and V and J calls were adopted from that table, with D and trimming inferred from the DNA. The sample profile shows about 140,000 clones; over 80% of them were found once. The top ten clones comprise 9.5% to 11% of the sample.

Including cysteine and phenylalanine, the CDR3 has 15 amino acids. Only the CDR3 region is kept as DNA, spanning 45 bases read in frame from base 1. Ends trimmed: V by 4 bases, J by 2 bases; bases unmatched to a gene: 5. The germline V gene (reference sequence) supplies CDR1 MNHEY and CDR2 SMNVEV. These data originate in a study of blood T cell repertoires in COVID-19 (dated by TCRdb to the early 2020s). Background for the entire study: Samples from collaborators originated in the United States, Italy and Spain and spanned both the acute and convalescent phases of COVID-19. Where available, HLA class I and class II types were taken from metadata supplied by the sample provider and were not determined by assay-based typing. Samples came from the ongoing ImmuneRACE study (first 160 participants) plus 1,254 subjects from 6 global collaborators. Sample metadata almost always included a de-identified subject ID, COVID-19 status, age in years and sex. The prospective study material was composed of cDNA or gDNA derived from T cells, B-cell-depleted T cells, or PBMCs. The repertoires were made available in a free public database intended to serve as a resource for research on the immune response to SARS-CoV-2. The dataset comprised deeply sampled blood TCRbeta repertoires from subjects exposed to, actively infected with, or recovered from COVID-19.

Overall study outcomes, separate from this receptor: How much clinical and demographic metadata was included differed by source and by participant, and the metadata was provided uncurated.

This chain is built from TRBV27 and TRBJ1-1; the junction holds 9 bases that match TRBD1. Sequencing was carried out using peripheral blood. The clonotype comes from a woman of 80 years or more with acute or convalescent COVID-19. The DNA sequence follows: TGTGCCAGCAGTTCGACAGGGGGGTTCAACACTGAAGCTTTCTTT. It codes for CASSSTGGFNTEAFF.